This TCR beta chain was sequenced during a study of graft-versus-host responses after intestinal transplantation. Study as a whole: Recipients were all induced with anti-thymocyte globulin, then given tacrolimus and steroids for roughly 3 years.

Only in-frame clones appear in the TCRdb table, and some are missing; sequencing was by immunoSEQ multiplex PCR. This table holds some 87,000 clones, 90% to 95% found once. Unmatched junction bases numbered 7, after V lost 5 bases and J lost 6 bases. The CDR3 is made up of 15 amino acids. Germline values: CDR1 SNHLY, CDR2 FYNNEI. Findings of the study overall: Some GvH clones were seen earlier in gut or blood, suggesting intestinal origin. Patients with graft-donor T cell macrochimerism had high graft-versus-host to host-versus-graft clonal ratios in allografts. Peak circulating GvH clone levels were associated with early post-transplant HvG declines.

To note about this clone: The antigen remains undetermined.

The chain has TRBV2 and TRBJ1-5; TRBD1 matches at 10 bases. This TCR derives from a human donor who was the organ donor for an intestinal transplant. The sample was unstimulated CD8+ T cells sorted from spleen or lymph node cells, taken before transplant. DNA of the CDR3: TGTGCCAGCAGTACCCCGGACAGGGGGGGTCAGCCCCAGCATTTT. Its translation: CASSTPDRGGQPQHF.